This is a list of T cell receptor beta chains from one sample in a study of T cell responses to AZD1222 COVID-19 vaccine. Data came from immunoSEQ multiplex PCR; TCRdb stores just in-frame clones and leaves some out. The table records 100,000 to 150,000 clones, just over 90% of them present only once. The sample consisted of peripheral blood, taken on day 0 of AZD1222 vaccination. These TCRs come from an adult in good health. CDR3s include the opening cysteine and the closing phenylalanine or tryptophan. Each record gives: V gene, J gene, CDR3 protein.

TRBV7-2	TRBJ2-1	CASSSGGSTYNEQFF
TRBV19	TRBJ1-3	CASSFLVGNTIYF
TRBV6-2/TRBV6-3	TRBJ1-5	CASSYSNGTGGRQPQHF
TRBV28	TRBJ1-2	CASSGPGQYYGYTF
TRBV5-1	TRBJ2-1	CASSFAGTGNNEQFF
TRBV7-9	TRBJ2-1	CASSSQASTLGKQFF
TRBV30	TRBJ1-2	CAWSPQGLVGYTF
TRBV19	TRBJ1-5	CASSSGQGGNTNQPQHF
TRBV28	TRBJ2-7	CASSPGLAGEQYF
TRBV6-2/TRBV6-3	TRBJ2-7	CASSSTRRNHYQQYF
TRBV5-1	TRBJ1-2	CASRLEGTYGYTF
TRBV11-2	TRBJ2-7	CASSFPQGEQYF
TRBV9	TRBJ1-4	CASSPWGTGNEKLFF
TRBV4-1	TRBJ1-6	CASSQEPAGASPLHF
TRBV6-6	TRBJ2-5	CASSFHTGEGETQYF
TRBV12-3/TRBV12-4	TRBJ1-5	CAVRVGNQPQHF
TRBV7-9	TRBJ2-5	CASSSLPQGAETQYF
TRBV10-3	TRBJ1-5	CAISDGGRDQPQHF
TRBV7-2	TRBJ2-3	CASSLARGPDTQYF
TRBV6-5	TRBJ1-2	CASHGTSPPGYTF
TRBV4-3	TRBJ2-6	CASSQAGQGPSGANVLTF
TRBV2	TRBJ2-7	CASRKNRGLPVEQYF
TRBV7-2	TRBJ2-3	CASSLAAGGTDTQYF
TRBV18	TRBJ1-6	CASSPPFSRSPLHF
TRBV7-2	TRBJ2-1	CASSLGQGTYNEQFF
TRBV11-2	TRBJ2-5	CASSLGTSVGQETQYF
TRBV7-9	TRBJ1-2	CASRTGPNYGYTF
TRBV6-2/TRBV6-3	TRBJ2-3	CASSIAGSTDTQYF
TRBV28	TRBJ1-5	CASSPPGTQHF
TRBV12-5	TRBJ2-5	CATQGSEETQYF
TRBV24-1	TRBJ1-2	CATYGALGQGANGYTF
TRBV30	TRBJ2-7	CAWSGGYEQYF
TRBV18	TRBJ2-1	CASSPKSRDEQFF
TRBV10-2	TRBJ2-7	CASGTGDPYEQYF
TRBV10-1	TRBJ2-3	CASSDSDKFTDTQYF
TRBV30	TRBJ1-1	CASHSYTEAFF
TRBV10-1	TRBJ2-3	CASSETGASRDTQYF
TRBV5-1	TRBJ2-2	CASCWGPGGTGELFF
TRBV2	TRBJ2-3	CASIPGLARADTQYF
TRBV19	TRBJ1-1	CASRTQGWRTEAFF
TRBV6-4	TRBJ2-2	CASSVGMNTGELFF
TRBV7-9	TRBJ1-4	CAGRKGQGAEKLFF